The subject of this entry is one T cell receptor beta chain. No antigen is known for it. It has no much larger one-base neighbor in the sample; base qualities were not kept. Relative to germline, V is missing 6 bases and J is missing 5 bases, with 11 bases of the junction outside any gene match. The CDR3 has 16 amino acids, counting the end cysteine and phenylalanine. Only the CDR3 DNA is retained, 48 bases long and in frame from the first base. The germline V gene specifies SGHVS as CDR1 and FNYEAQ as CDR2. Libraries were constructed by the immunoSEQ multiplex PCR assay. Drawn from immuneACCESS, this table holds only the in-frame rearrangements with V and J called that TCRdb kept. Clones are partly lost; checked studies trace under half to an unresolved V gene and leave the rest unexplained. The sample yields roughly 87,000 clones; over 85% were counted once. The ten largest make up around 1.4% of the sample.

This specimen comes from a study of T cell changes during pregnancy in multiple sclerosis (dated by TCRdb to 2018 to 2020). About the investigation overall: The study looked at changes in the T cell repertoire across pregnancy in women with multiple sclerosis.

The V gene is TRBV7-6 and the J gene is TRBJ2-2; TRBD2 aligns with 8 central bases. The sequences come from peripheral blood, collected in the third trimester of pregnancy. The receptor's source is a female donor in good health, enrolled as a control in a pregnancy study. The DNA sequence reads TGTGCCAGCAGACCCCAGGCTAGCGGGTCGACCGGGGAGCTGTTTTTT. This sequence encodes CASRPQASGSTGELFF. Supplemented by the reference TRBV7-6 and TRBJ2-2 proteins around the CDR3, the complete variable domain is GAGVSQSPRYKVTKRGQDVALRCDPISGHVSLYWYRQALGQGPEFLTYFNYEAQQDKSGLPNDRFSAERPEGSISTLTIQRTEQRDSAMYRCASRPQASGSTGELFFGEGSRLTVL.